Below, one T cell receptor (beta chain) is given with its context. This sample is part of a study of cytomegalovirus exposure and HLA in healthy donors. CDR3 size: 14 residues. Germline V CDR1 and CDR2: WSHSY, SAAADI. V was clipped by 8 bases and J by 5 bases; unmatched bases: 5. A multiplex PCR was run with 60 Vbeta primers and 13 Jbeta primers. Using immunoSEQ multiplex PCR, the repertoire was profiled, and TCRdb retains in-frame clones only, with some absent. The sample has 200,000 to 250,000 clones; around 88% are singletons. This TCR was sampled from a woman under 30 in good health and CMV-seronegative. Input material: PBMCs. V is TRBV10-2 and J is TRBJ2-1; 11 nucleotides align to TRBD2. The CDR3 here is CASCGTSGHNEQFF. The CDR3 region has the DNA TGCGCCAGCTGCGGGACTAGCGGCCACAATGAGCAGTTCTTC.